The source of this T cell receptor beta chain is a study of pediatric ulcerative colitis. Rectal tissue came from one to two pinch biopsies taken at colonoscopy. Germline CDR1 reads SNHLY; CDR2 reads FYNNEI. This CDR3 has 15 amino acids. V dropped 4 bases and J dropped 9; count of bases not matched to a gene: 9. Study results and limitations: Blood samples from a couple of patients yielded substantially fewer templates and were excluded from blood-rectal overlap analysis.

On this clone itself: Its antigen remains unidentified.

Only in-frame clones appear in the TCRdb table, and some are missing; sequencing was by immunoSEQ multiplex PCR. The data show tens of thousands of clones, with about 71% seen just once and around a sixth held by the top ten. This chain uses TRBV2 with TRBJ2-1, with TRBD2 matching over 10 bases. The clonotype was recovered from a boy aged 5-17 years with severe ulcerative colitis. Sequenced input: gut tissue. The DNA for the CDR3 is TGTGCCAGCAGTGTTGAGCGGGGGGGCCATGGTGAGCAGTTCTTC. Its protein is CASSVERGGHGEQFF.